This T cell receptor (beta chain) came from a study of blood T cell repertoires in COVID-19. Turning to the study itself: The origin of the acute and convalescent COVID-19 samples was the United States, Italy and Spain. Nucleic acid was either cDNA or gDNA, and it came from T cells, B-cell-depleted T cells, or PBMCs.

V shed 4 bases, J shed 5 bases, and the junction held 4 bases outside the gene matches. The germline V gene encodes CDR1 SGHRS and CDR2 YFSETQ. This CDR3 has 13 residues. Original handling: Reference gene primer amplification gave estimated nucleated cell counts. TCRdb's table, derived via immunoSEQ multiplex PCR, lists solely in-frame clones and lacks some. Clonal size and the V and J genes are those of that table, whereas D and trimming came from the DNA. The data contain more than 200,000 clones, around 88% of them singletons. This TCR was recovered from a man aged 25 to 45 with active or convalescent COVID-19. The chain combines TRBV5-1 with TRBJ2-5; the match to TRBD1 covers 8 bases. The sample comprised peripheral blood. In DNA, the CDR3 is TGCGCCAGCAGCCTGGACAGGGTTGAGACCCAGTACTTC. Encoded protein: CASSLDRVETQYF.